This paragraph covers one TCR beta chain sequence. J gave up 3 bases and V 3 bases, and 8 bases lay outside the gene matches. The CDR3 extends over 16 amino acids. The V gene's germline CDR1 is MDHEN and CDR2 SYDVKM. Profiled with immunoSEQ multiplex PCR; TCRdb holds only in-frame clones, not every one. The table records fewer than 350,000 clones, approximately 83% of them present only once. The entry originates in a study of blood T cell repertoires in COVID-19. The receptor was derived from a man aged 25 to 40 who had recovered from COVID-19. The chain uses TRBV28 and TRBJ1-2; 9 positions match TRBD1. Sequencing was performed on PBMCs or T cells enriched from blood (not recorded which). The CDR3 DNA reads TGTGCCAGCAGTTTTCCGGCCTGGACAGGGGACTATGGCTACACCTTC. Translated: CASSFPAWTGDYGYTF.